This TCR beta chain comes out of a study of cytomegalovirus exposure and HLA in healthy donors. Study-wide background: As released early, the data held roughly 85 million unique TCRs from HLA-typed donors. Whole-study findings and limits: A later analysis found common viral pathogens apparently linked to several of the most significant clusters.

Although they were nominally healthy when sampled, donors likely had unrecorded immune exposures. The PCR contained 60 Vbeta and 13 Jbeta primers. Assay used: immunoSEQ multiplex PCR; TCRdb lists only in-frame clones, some missing. The sample has 110,000 or so clones; 77% are singletons. Of note for this clone: As yet, its antigen is unknown.

Sample: PBMCs. The sequence was collected from a man between 18 and 29 years old in good health and CMV-seropositive.

The chain's CDR3 is CASSPGQDVGYGYTF. CDR3 bases: TGTGCCAGCAGTCCGGGACAGGACGTAGGCTATGGCTACACCTTC. This chain links TRBV28 with TRBJ1-2; 8 bases match TRBD1. The CDR3 contains 15 residues. Germline V CDR1 and CDR2: MDHEN, SYDVKM. Trimming removed 5 bases from V and 4 bases from J; junction bases left unmatched: 9.